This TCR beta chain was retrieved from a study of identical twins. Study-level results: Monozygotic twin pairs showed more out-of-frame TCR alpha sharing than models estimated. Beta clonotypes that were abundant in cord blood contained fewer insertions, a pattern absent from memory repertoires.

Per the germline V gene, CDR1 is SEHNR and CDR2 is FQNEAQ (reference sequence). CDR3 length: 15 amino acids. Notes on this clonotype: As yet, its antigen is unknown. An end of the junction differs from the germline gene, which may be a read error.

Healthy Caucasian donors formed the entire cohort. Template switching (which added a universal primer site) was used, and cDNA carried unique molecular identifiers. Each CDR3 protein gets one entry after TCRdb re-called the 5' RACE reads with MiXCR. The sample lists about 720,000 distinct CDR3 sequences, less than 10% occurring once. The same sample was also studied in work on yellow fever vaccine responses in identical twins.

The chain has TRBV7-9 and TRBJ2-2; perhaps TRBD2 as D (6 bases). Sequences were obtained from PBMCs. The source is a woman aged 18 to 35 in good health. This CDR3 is CASSLGLSGGGELVF. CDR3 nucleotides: TGTGCCAGCAGCTTAGGACTATCCGGCGGCGGGGAGCTGGTTTTT.